A selection of T cell receptor beta chains follows, all from one sample in a study of T cell changes during pregnancy in multiple sclerosis. Profiling relied on immunoSEQ multiplex PCR, and the TCRdb table lists in-frame clones only, not all of them. The repertoire holds roughly 37,000 clones, with around 92% as singletons. Here the sequenced sample was CD4+ T cells from peripheral blood mononuclear cells, taken in the second trimester of pregnancy. Receptors originate from a female donor in good health, enrolled as a control in a pregnancy study. Each CDR3 is given with its conserved first and last residue. D genes are given only for firm matches.

cdr3_aa cdr3_nt j_call d_call v_call cdr3_length
CASSSTTGTGNSPLHF TGTGCCAGCTCTTCAACAACCGGGACAGGCAATTCACCCCTCCACTTT TRBJ1-6 TRBD1 TRBV18 16
CASSSSGELFF TGTGCCAGCAGCTCTTCCGGGGAGCTGTTTTTT TRBJ2-2 NA TRBV7-8 11
CASSYPSAGAWNTEAFF TGTGCCAGCAGTTATCCCTCCGCGGGGGCCTGGAACACTGAAGCTTTCTTT TRBJ1-1 NA TRBV2 17
CASSPRDMKNTEAFF TGTGCCAGCTCACCACGGGACATGAAGAACACTGAAGCTTTCTTT TRBJ1-1 NA TRBV18 15
CASTHSTGEEETQYF TGTGCCAGCACCCACTCGACAGGGGAGGAAGAGACCCAGTACTTC TRBJ2-5 TRBD1 TRBV5-6 15
CASSYDRVGYTF TGTGCCAGCAGCTACGACAGGGTTGGCTACACCTTC TRBJ1-2 TRBD1 TRBV5-8 12
CASSRQGSNTEAFF TGCGCCAGCAGCCGACAGGGGTCGAACACTGAAGCTTTCTTT TRBJ1-1 TRBD1 TRBV5-1 14
CASSLFSLARGSGAQYF TGTGCCAGCAGTTTATTTTCTTTGGCTCGGGGAAGTGGTGCCCAGTACTTC TRBJ2-5 NA TRBV28 17
CASKRRPGSDTEAFF TGTGCCAGCAAGCGACGACCGGGATCCGACACTGAAGCTTTCTTT TRBJ1-1 NA TRBV2 15
CASSLQGSAGNTIYF TGTGCCAGCAGCCTACAGGGGTCTGCAGGAAACACCATATATTTT TRBJ1-3 TRBD1 TRBV7-2 15